This T cell receptor beta chain stems from a study of T-cell memory formation after mild COVID-19. Study-level information: There were largely donor-specific TCR clusters.

Study results and limitations: CD4+ bias marked clones expanding day 15 to 37, unlike balanced contracting clones. Confirmation of SARS-CoV-2 specificity was lacking for second-wave clones peaking day 37.

Details on this clonotype: Its antigen is still unknown.

TCRdb reprocessed the 5' RACE reads via MiXCR and lists one record per CDR3 protein. The sample shows under 200,000 distinct CDR3 sequences, about 9.9% of them seen only once. In germline, CDR1 is LGHNA, CDR2 YSLEER. This CDR3 contains 12 residues. V was cut by 3 bases and J by 7 bases, with 10 bases left in between. The sequence came from a man younger than 35 who had mild COVID-19 (a few samples of this study predate the infection). Cell type and time point are not known. The chain links TRBV4-3 to TRBJ2-7; the D is unclear. Sequencing was performed on PBMCs or a T cell subset sorted from them (not recorded which). The CDR3 sequence: CASSHRFGEQYF. CDR3 in DNA: TGCGCCAGCAGCCACAGGTTCGGGGAGCAGTACTTC.